This entry concerns a single TCR beta chain. Its antigen remains unidentified. Amplified TCR beta CDR3 regions derived from RNA transcripts. Primed by the HTBI set, a first-round RT-PCR was run on the TCR CDR3. TCRdb reanalysed the multiplex PCR reads using MiXCR and keeps one entry per CDR3 protein. The data contain about 99,000 distinct CDR3 sequences, 45% to 50% of them seen just once; the ten biggest clones take up about a quarter. The CDR3 loop spans 18 amino acids. Germline V gene sequence: CDR1 SGHVS, CDR2 FNYEAQ. Germline trimming cut 6 bases from V and 0 bases from J; bases unmatched to any gene: 14. The data were obtained in a study of T cells in Graves' hyperthyroidism and ophthalmopathy. Study-wide results and caveats: Most expanded thyroid clonotypes above 0.001 also appeared in blood.

The genes are TRBV7-6 and TRBJ2-7; TRBD2 matches at 10 bases. The sequence was collected from a man aged 35 to 55 with Graves' hyperthyroidism. The sequenced material came from blood. CDR3 region: CASSSSGGAPPCSYEQYF. The CDR3 DNA sequence: TGTGCCAGCAGTTCTAGCGGGGGTGCACCTCCGTGCTCCTACGAGCAGTACTTC.